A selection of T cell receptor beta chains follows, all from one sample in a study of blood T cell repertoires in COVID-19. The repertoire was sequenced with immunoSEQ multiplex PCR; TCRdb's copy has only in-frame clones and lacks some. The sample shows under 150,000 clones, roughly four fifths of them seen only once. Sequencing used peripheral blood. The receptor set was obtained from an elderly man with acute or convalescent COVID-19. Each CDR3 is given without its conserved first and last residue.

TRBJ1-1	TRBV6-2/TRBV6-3	ASSYWQGTEAF
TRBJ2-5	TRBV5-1	ASSKTSRGETQY
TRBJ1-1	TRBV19	ASSIFGAEAF
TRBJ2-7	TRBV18	ASSSPTTGMAYEQY
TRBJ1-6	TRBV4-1	ASSPQGMGNSPLH
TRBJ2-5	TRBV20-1	SARGEETQY
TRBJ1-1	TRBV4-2	ASSQDGHRGGWSTEAF
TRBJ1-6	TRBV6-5	ASSTGTRLNSPLH
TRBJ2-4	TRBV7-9	ASSSRTGSGNIQY
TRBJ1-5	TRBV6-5	ASSYSMAVRQPQH
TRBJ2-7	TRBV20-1	SVKEAYEQY
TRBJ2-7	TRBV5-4	ASSLGQTDYEQY
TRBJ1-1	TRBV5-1	ASSLAVGNMNTEAF
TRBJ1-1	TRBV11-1	ASSFPRMGADTEAF
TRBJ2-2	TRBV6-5	ASRTSDANTGELF
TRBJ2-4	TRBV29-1	SVVPDRRMNIQY
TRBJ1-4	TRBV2	ASDRWGGRGEKLF
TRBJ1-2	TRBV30	AWATGAYGYT
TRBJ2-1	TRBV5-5	ASSINNEQF
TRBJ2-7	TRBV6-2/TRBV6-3	ASSKRAYEQY
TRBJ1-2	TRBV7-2	ASSLDTGRAVYGYT
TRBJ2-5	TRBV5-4	ASSLRQGETQY
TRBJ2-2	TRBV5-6	ASSLSVNTGELF
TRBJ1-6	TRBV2	ASSDRVEFTTSPLH
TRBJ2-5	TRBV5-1	ASSVSRTRGETQY
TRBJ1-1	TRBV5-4	ASSQRDGNTEAF
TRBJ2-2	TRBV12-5	ASGSGTGPLAGELF
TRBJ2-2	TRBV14	ASRPIPGTGELF
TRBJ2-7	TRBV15	ATSRDQTLNEQY
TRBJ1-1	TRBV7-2	ASSLLTNTEAF
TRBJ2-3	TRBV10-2	ATTIGAGGTDTQY
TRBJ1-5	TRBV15	ATSGLYSNQPQH
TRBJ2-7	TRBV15	ATSRERRYEQY
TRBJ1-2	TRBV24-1	ATGDRAGGYT
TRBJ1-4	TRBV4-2	ASSQEGTGREKLF
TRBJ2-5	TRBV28	ASSLAANRETQY
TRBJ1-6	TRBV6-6	ASSYTGDNSPLH
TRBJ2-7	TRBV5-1	ASSSPGTGRSWVHEQY
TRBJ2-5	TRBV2	ASTLGGETQY